The sequence of this T cell receptor (beta chain) was determined in a study of molecular identifiers for immune sequencing clone quantification. Previously described methods and listed TCR primers produced bulk TCR libraries. MiXCR, applied by TCRdb to the PCR reads, yields one record per CDR3 protein. The table lists approximately 670,000 distinct CDR3 sequences, about 20% of them singletons, with under 0.95% in the top ten. General study findings and limits: Shared barcodes on identical TCR molecules could underestimate the sizes of highly expanded clones.

CDR3 length equals 13 residues. V dropped 7 bases and J dropped 1 base, with 10 bases sitting between them. This clonotype occurred many times. As yet, its antigen is unknown. Isolation of naive CD8 T cells was achieved by sorting on a CD8+CD4-CCR7+CD45RA+ phenotype. The TCR comes from a human donor in good health. Some libraries in this study had Jurkat cell RNA spiked in. Sequenced sample: naive CD8+ T cells from blood, with Jurkat cell RNA spiked in. Subset: FACS-sorted CD8+CD4-CCR7+CD45RA+ naive T cells. The chain uses TRBV12-3 or TRBV12-4 and TRBJ1-1; D is uncertain. CDR3 sequence: CASTWNWNTEAFF. Written as DNA, the CDR3 is TGTGCCAGCACATGGAATTGGAACACTGAAGCTTTCTTT.